The 8 T cell receptor beta chains below were found in one sample sequenced in a study of shared clonotypes between healthy human individuals. Using immunoSEQ multiplex PCR, the repertoire was profiled, and TCRdb retains in-frame clones only, with some absent. The table lists approximately 2.5 million clones, more than 80% of them singletons. Sequencing was performed on naive CD4+ T cells sorted from blood. Subset denoted: CD45RA+ positively selected. These receptors were taken from a young man in good health.

This clone was seen once. This sequence joins TRBV7-9 and TRBJ1-4, with TRBD1 matching 9 bases. CDR3 length equals 16 residues. V dropped 1 base and J dropped 8; count of bases not matched to a gene: 8. Germline CDR1 SEHNR, CDR2 FQNEAQ (reference sequence). CDR3 sequence: CASSLDGDRVFEKLFF. CDR3 bases: TGTGCCAGCAGCTTAGATGGGGACAGGGTTTTCGAAAAACTGTTTTTT.

In DNA, the CDR3 is TGTGCCAGCAGCTCCACCTCCGGGACATACTACGAGCAGTACTTC. It yields the protein CASSSTSGTYYEQYF. The J gene is TRBJ2-7, the V gene TRBV7-9; possible D gene TRBD1, 6 bases. Germline CDR1 reads SEHNR; CDR2 reads FQNEAQ (reference sequence). V lost 4 bases and J lost 3, with 16 bases in between. The CDR3 sequence is 15 residues long.

This clone was picked up one time. This chain connects TRBV7-2 to TRBJ2-1, with 10 bases aligning to TRBD2. The junction had 3 bases not matched to a gene; V was cut back by 2 bases and J by 2 bases. The length of the CDR3 is 16 residues. Germline V gene lookup returns CDR1 SGHTA and CDR2 FQGNSA. The CDR3, as DNA: TGTGCCAGCAGCTTAAGCGGGGGGGCCACCTACAATGAGCAGTTCTTC. Its protein is CASSLSGGATYNEQFF.

The gene calls are TRBV2 and TRBJ2-5; D remains unclear. V gave up 8 bases and J gave up 5 bases, with 12 bases separating them. This CDR3 region has 12 residues. From germline, CDR1 is SNHLY and CDR2 FYNNEI. CDR3 sequence (DNA): TGTGCCAGCGGGGTAAGAGAGGAGACCCAGTACTTC. The encoded protein is CASGVREETQYF. The complete variable domain, with remaining parts taken from reference TRBV2 and TRBJ2-5, reads EPEVTQTPSHQVTQMGQEVILRCVPISNHLYFYWYRQILGQKVEFLVSFYNNEISEKSEIFDDQFSVERPDGSNFTLKIRSTKLEDSAMYFCASGVREETQYFGPGTRLLVL.

This chain uses TRBV5-1 with TRBJ2-5; a weak D match, TRBD1 (5 bases). The CDR3 covers 14 residues. Per germline, CDR1 SGHRS and CDR2 YFSETQ. Deletions cut 0 bases from V and 5 bases from J, with 11 bases between. CDR3 protein: CASSLAETVETQYF. The CDR3 DNA sequence: TGCGCCAGCAGCTTGGCCGAGACAGTCGAGACCCAGTACTTC.

The chain joins TRBV2 to TRBJ1-1; D not certain. Germline CDR1 and CDR2: SNHLY and FYNNEI. This CDR3 is 13 amino acids long. The V end lost 4 bases, the J end lost 1 base, and 7 bases lay between the germline ends. The CDR3 reads CASSGWWNTEAFF. CDR3 DNA sequence: TGTGCCAGCAGTGGGTGGTGGAACACTGAAGCTTTCTTT. The full variable domain, in which reference TRBV2 and TRBJ1-1 provide the parts outside the CDR3, is EPEVTQTPSHQVTQMGQEVILRCVPISNHLYFYWYRQILGQKVEFLVSFYNNEISEKSEIFDDQFSVERPDGSNFTLKIRSTKLEDSAMYFCASSGWWNTEAFFGQGTRLTVV.

The CDR3 protein is CASSHSGRSNEQFF. CDR3 nucleotides: TGTGCCAGCAGCCACAGCGGGAGAAGTAATGAGCAGTTCTTC. The chain has TRBV7-9 and TRBJ2-1; 8 bases agree with TRBD2. The V gene's germline CDR1 is SEHNR and CDR2 FQNEAQ (reference sequence). This CDR3 spans 14 amino acids. J lost 7 bases, V lost 5 bases, and 7 bases had no gene match. The whole variable domain, remainder taken from reference TRBV7-9 and TRBJ2-1, is DTGVSQNPRHKITKRGQNVTFRCDPISEHNRLYWYRQTLGQGPEFLTYFQNEAQLEKSRLLSDRFSAERPKGSFSTLEIQRTEQGDSAMYLCASSHSGRSNEQFFGPGTRLTVL.

The chain combines TRBV6-1 with TRBJ2-5, with 8 bases fitting TRBD1. The trim removed 7 bases at V and 7 bases at J, leaving 11 bases unmatched. This CDR3 is 14 amino acids long. Germline lookup yields CDR1 MNHNS and CDR2 SASEGT. The CDR3 spells CASKSRDRWGTQYF. The CDR3 bases are TGTGCCAGCAAAAGCCGGGACAGGTGGGGGACCCAGTACTTC.